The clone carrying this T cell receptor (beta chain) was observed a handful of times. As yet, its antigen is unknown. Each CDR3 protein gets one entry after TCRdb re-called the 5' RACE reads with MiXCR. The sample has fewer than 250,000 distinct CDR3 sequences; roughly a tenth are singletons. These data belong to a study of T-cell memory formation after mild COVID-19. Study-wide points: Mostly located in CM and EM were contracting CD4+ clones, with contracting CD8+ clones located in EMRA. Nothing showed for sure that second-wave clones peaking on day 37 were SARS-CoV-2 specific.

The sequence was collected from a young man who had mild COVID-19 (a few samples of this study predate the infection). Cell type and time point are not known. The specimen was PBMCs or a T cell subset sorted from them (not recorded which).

For the CDR3, the DNA is TGTGCCAGCAGCCGGCGAGGACAGGTCGTCGAGACCCAGTACTTC. This gives the protein CASSRRGQVVETQYF. This chain connects TRBV11-2 to TRBJ2-5, with 7 bases fitting TRBD1. The CDR3 covers 15 residues. The junction had 11 bases not matched to a gene; V was cut back by 5 bases and J by 5 bases. Germline V CDR1 and CDR2: SGHAT, FQNNGV.